This is a list of T cell receptor beta chains from one sample in a study of cytomegalovirus exposure and HLA in healthy donors. The table came from immunoSEQ multiplex PCR; TCRdb's copy has only in-frame clones and leaves some out. The sample contains 130,000 to 150,000 clones, about 80% of which appear only once. The source material was PBMCs. These receptors were collected from a male donor in good health and CMV-seropositive. The CDR3 runs from the conserved cysteine through the conserved F or W. A D gene is named only where the DNA matches it firmly. Clone size is not always given. Where it is, it says once, few, many or a class for expanded clones.

v_call: TRBV7-9; clone_size: NA; d_call: TRBD1; j_call: TRBJ2-7; cdr3_aa: CASSFGTGVGQYF; cdr3_nt: TGTGCCAGCAGCTTCGGGACAGGGGTCGGGCAGTACTTC
v_call: TRBV19; clone_size: NA; d_call: TRBD1; j_call: TRBJ2-7; cdr3_aa: CASSKTGGSYEQYF; cdr3_nt: TGTGCCAGTAGTAAGACAGGGGGCTCCTACGAGCAGTACTTC
v_call: TRBV2; clone_size: NA; d_call: NA; j_call: TRBJ2-3; cdr3_aa: CASRYTDTQYF; cdr3_nt: TGTGCCAGCAGGTATACAGATACGCAGTATTTT
v_call: TRBV13; clone_size: NA; d_call: TRBD2; j_call: TRBJ2-7; cdr3_aa: CASSALGTSGLYSEQYF; cdr3_nt: TGTGCCAGCAGCGCCCTGGGGACTAGCGGGTTATACTCCGAGCAGTACTTC
v_call: TRBV12-2; clone_size: NA; d_call: NA; j_call: TRBJ2-3; cdr3_aa: CASRTPVTGKADTQYF; cdr3_nt: TGTGCAAGTCGCACCCCCGTGACAGGGAAGGCAGATACGCAGTATTTT
v_call: TRBV7-3; clone_size: NA; d_call: NA; j_call: TRBJ1-2; cdr3_aa: CASSLPGVNGYTF; cdr3_nt: TGTGCCAGCAGCTTACCAGGGGTGAATGGCTACACCTTC
v_call: TRBV13; clone_size: NA; d_call: TRBD2; j_call: TRBJ2-2; cdr3_aa: CASSPGLAHTGELFF; cdr3_nt: TGTGCCAGCAGCCCCGGACTAGCGCACACCGGGGAGCTGTTTTTT
v_call: TRBV5-1; clone_size: NA; d_call: TRBD1; j_call: TRBJ2-1; cdr3_aa: CASSLGDRGQNEQFF; cdr3_nt: TGCGCCAGCAGCTTGGGGGACAGGGGGCAAAATGAGCAGTTCTTC
v_call: TRBV5-1; clone_size: NA; d_call: TRBD1; j_call: TRBJ1-4; cdr3_aa: CASSIVGQRNEKLFF; cdr3_nt: TGCGCCAGCAGCATCGTGGGACAGCGGAATGAAAAACTGTTTTTT
v_call: TRBV29-1; clone_size: NA; d_call: NA; j_call: TRBJ2-7; cdr3_aa: CSIGGGDSYEQYF; cdr3_nt: TGCAGCATTGGGGGGGGCGACTCCTACGAGCAGTACTTC
v_call: TRBV5-5; clone_size: NA; d_call: TRBD2; j_call: TRBJ2-2; cdr3_aa: CASSLEGTSGGRNTGELFF; cdr3_nt: TGTGCCAGCAGCTTGGAGGGGACTAGCGGGGGGAGAAACACCGGGGAGCTGTTTTTT
v_call: TRBV5-1; clone_size: NA; d_call: NA; j_call: TRBJ2-7; cdr3_aa: CASSLSSGSGVEQYF; cdr3_nt: TGCGCCAGCAGCTTGAGTAGCGGCTCAGGAGTCGAGCAGTACTTC
v_call: TRBV4-2; clone_size: NA; d_call: NA; j_call: TRBJ1-1; cdr3_aa: CASSPRGVNTEAFF; cdr3_nt: TGTGCCAGCAGCCCTAGGGGTGTGAACACTGAAGCTTTCTTT
v_call: TRBV13; clone_size: NA; d_call: NA; j_call: TRBJ1-2; cdr3_aa: CASSFGQPNYGYTF; cdr3_nt: TGTGCCAGCAGCTTTGGGCAGCCTAACTATGGCTACACCTTC
v_call: TRBV30; clone_size: NA; d_call: TRBD2; j_call: TRBJ2-5; cdr3_aa: CACAKVGTSGPQETQYF; cdr3_nt: TGTGCCTGCGCTAAGGTGGGAACTAGCGGGCCGCAAGAGACCCAGTACTTC
v_call: TRBV6-6; clone_size: once; d_call: NA; j_call: TRBJ1-4; cdr3_aa: CASRPGTLNEKLFF; cdr3_nt: TGTGCCAGCAGACCGGGGACTCTTAATGAAAAACTGTTTTTT
v_call: TRBV27; clone_size: NA; d_call: TRBD2; j_call: TRBJ2-3; cdr3_aa: CASSLSLAGAHEGQYF; cdr3_nt: TGTGCCAGCAGTTTATCCCTAGCGGGGGCCCATGAGGGGCAGTATTTT
v_call: TRBV6-5; clone_size: NA; d_call: TRBD2; j_call: TRBJ2-5; cdr3_aa: CASALGTSGETQYF; cdr3_nt: TGTGCCAGCGCGCTCGGGACTAGCGGGGAGACCCAGTACTTC
v_call: TRBV7-3; clone_size: NA; d_call: NA; j_call: TRBJ2-2; cdr3_aa: CASNLGRDTGELFF; cdr3_nt: TGTGCCAGCAACCTGGGCAGGGACACCGGGGAGCTGTTTTTT
v_call: TRBV10-3; clone_size: NA; d_call: NA; j_call: TRBJ2-7; cdr3_aa: CAISLSPGGYEQYF; cdr3_nt: TGTGCCATCAGTCTCTCCCCCGGGGGCTACGAGCAGTACTTC
v_call: TRBV19; clone_size: NA; d_call: NA; j_call: TRBJ1-1; cdr3_aa: CASSIGSTEAFF; cdr3_nt: TGTGCCAGTAGTATCGGGAGCACTGAAGCTTTCTTT
v_call: TRBV11-3; clone_size: NA; d_call: NA; j_call: TRBJ2-2; cdr3_aa: CASSRGVSGELFF; cdr3_nt: TGTGCCAGCAGTAGAGGTGTCTCCGGGGAGCTGTTTTTT
v_call: TRBV10-3; clone_size: NA; d_call: TRBD2; j_call: TRBJ2-2; cdr3_aa: CAIRLAGGTNTGELFF; cdr3_nt: TGTGCCATCAGGCTAGCGGGGGGAACGAACACCGGGGAGCTGTTTTTT
v_call: TRBV7-9; clone_size: NA; d_call: TRBD2; j_call: TRBJ2-5; cdr3_aa: CASSLAGGRVETQYF; cdr3_nt: TGTGCCAGCAGCCTTGCGGGGGGCCGGGTGGAGACCCAGTACTTC
v_call: TRBV25-1; clone_size: NA; d_call: TRBD2; j_call: TRBJ2-2; cdr3_aa: CASSGPWGGSESGELFF; cdr3_nt: TGTGCCAGCAGTGGTCCGTGGGGCGGGAGTGAGTCCGGGGAGCTGTTTTTT
v_call: TRBV19; clone_size: NA; d_call: NA; j_call: TRBJ1-5; cdr3_aa: CASSICRQASNQPQHF; cdr3_nt: TGTGCCAGTAGTATTTGTCGCCAGGCGAGCAATCAGCCCCAGCATTTT
v_call: TRBV14; clone_size: once; d_call: NA; j_call: TRBJ2-7; cdr3_aa: CASGGPGSAYEQYF; cdr3_nt: TGTGCCAGCGGTGGGCCAGGTTCAGCCTACGAGCAGTACTTC
v_call: TRBV2; clone_size: NA; d_call: NA; j_call: TRBJ1-6; cdr3_aa: CASSGAGTYNSPLHF; cdr3_nt: TGTGCCAGCAGTGGGGCAGGAACCTATAATTCACCCCTCCACTTT
v_call: TRBV6-6; clone_size: NA; d_call: TRBD1; j_call: TRBJ2-1; cdr3_aa: CASSSGTGGFREQFF; cdr3_nt: TGTGCCAGCAGCTCCGGGACAGGGGGGTTTCGTGAGCAGTTCTTC
v_call: TRBV7-9; clone_size: NA; d_call: TRBD2; j_call: TRBJ2-2; cdr3_aa: CASSTQPGLAGLTGELFF; cdr3_nt: TGTGCCAGCAGCACACAGCCGGGACTAGCGGGTCTCACCGGGGAGCTGTTTTTT
v_call: TRBV13; clone_size: NA; d_call: TRBD1; j_call: TRBJ2-7; cdr3_aa: CASSSDRVTGEQYF; cdr3_nt: TGTGCCAGCAGCTCGGACAGGGTCACGGGGGAGCAGTACTTC
v_call: TRBV10-3; clone_size: NA; d_call: NA; j_call: TRBJ2-7; cdr3_aa: CAIAIRGRVSEQYF; cdr3_nt: TGTGCCATCGCGATCAGGGGACGGGTTTCCGAGCAGTACTTC
v_call: TRBV5-4; clone_size: once; d_call: NA; j_call: TRBJ2-5; cdr3_aa: CASSLDRGQETQYF; cdr3_nt: TGTGCCAGCAGCTTGGATCGCGGGCAAGAGACCCAGTACTTC
v_call: TRBV7-8; clone_size: NA; d_call: TRBD1; j_call: TRBJ2-2; cdr3_aa: CASSPIPGQVRTGELFF; cdr3_nt: TGTGCCAGCAGCCCGATACCCGGACAGGTCAGGACCGGGGAGCTGTTTTTT
v_call: TRBV11-2; clone_size: NA; d_call: NA; j_call: TRBJ2-3; cdr3_aa: CASSLPGSTDTQYF; cdr3_nt: TGTGCCAGCAGCTTACCGGGGAGCACAGATACGCAGTATTTT
v_call: TRBV4-2; clone_size: NA; d_call: TRBD2; j_call: TRBJ2-3; cdr3_aa: CASSPDRAGGTDTQYF; cdr3_nt: TGTGCCAGCAGCCCGGACCGAGCGGGGGGCACAGATACGCAGTATTTT
v_call: TRBV30; clone_size: NA; d_call: TRBD1; j_call: TRBJ1-5; cdr3_aa: CAWSGDRGPNQPQHF; cdr3_nt: TGTGCCTGGAGTGGAGACAGGGGGCCCAATCAGCCCCAGCATTTT
v_call: TRBV6-1; clone_size: NA; d_call: NA; j_call: TRBJ1-3; cdr3_aa: CASRLTETNGNTIYF; cdr3_nt: TGTGCCAGCAGACTTACAGAGACCAACGGAAACACCATATATTTT
v_call: TRBV5-1; clone_size: NA; d_call: TRBD2; j_call: TRBJ2-6; cdr3_aa: CASSGRTSGRRGLEFGANVLTF; cdr3_nt: TGCGCCAGCAGCGGACGGACTAGCGGGAGAAGGGGACTGGAGTTCGGGGCCAACGTTCTGACTTTC
v_call: TRBV6-1; clone_size: NA; d_call: TRBD1; j_call: TRBJ2-7; cdr3_aa: CASSEEGSRTGDYEQYF; cdr3_nt: TGTGCCAGCAGTGAAGAGGGATCGCGGACAGGAGACTACGAGCAGTACTTC
v_call: TRBV7-2; clone_size: NA; d_call: TRBD1; j_call: TRBJ1-2; cdr3_aa: CASSLAYGTGDSGYTF; cdr3_nt: TGTGCCAGCAGCTTAGCGTACGGGACAGGGGATAGTGGCTACACCTTC
v_call: TRBV6-6; clone_size: NA; d_call: TRBD1; j_call: TRBJ1-2; cdr3_aa: CASRTTYRGEAGYTF; cdr3_nt: TGTGCCAGCAGGACAACTTACAGGGGGGAGGCTGGCTACACCTTC
v_call: TRBV2; clone_size: NA; d_call: NA; j_call: TRBJ1-2; cdr3_aa: CASSEAQIGDGYTF; cdr3_nt: TGTGCCAGCAGTGAAGCCCAAATAGGGGATGGCTACACCTTC
v_call: TRBV7-2; clone_size: NA; d_call: NA; j_call: TRBJ2-4; cdr3_aa: CASSPPTDLAKNIQYF; cdr3_nt: TGTGCCAGCAGCCCACCGACTGATTTAGCCAAAAACATTCAGTACTTC
v_call: TRBV16; clone_size: NA; d_call: NA; j_call: TRBJ2-7; cdr3_aa: CASSQSGVSEQYF; cdr3_nt: TGTGCCAGCAGCCAATCCGGGGTCTCCGAGCAGTACTTC
v_call: TRBV7-2; clone_size: NA; d_call: NA; j_call: TRBJ2-2; cdr3_aa: CASSFRDTNTGELFF; cdr3_nt: TGTGCCAGCAGCTTCCGGGACACGAACACCGGGGAGCTGTTTTTT
v_call: TRBV7-9; clone_size: NA; d_call: TRBD2; j_call: TRBJ2-3; cdr3_aa: CASRSLAGGSDTQYF; cdr3_nt: TGTGCCAGCAGGTCTCTTGCGGGAGGATCAGATACGCAGTATTTT
v_call: TRBV5-8; clone_size: NA; d_call: NA; j_call: TRBJ2-7; cdr3_aa: CASSLGTGPISEQYF; cdr3_nt: TGTGCCAGCAGCTTGGGAACAGGACCTATTTCCGAGCAGTACTTC
v_call: TRBV5-1; clone_size: few; d_call: TRBD2; j_call: TRBJ2-7; cdr3_aa: CASSFGLAVDEQYF; cdr3_nt: TGCGCCAGCAGCTTTGGACTAGCGGTGGACGAGCAGTACTTC
v_call: TRBV19; clone_size: NA; d_call: TRBD2; j_call: TRBJ2-3; cdr3_aa: CASPTSGLQGDTQYF; cdr3_nt: TGTGCCAGTCCGACTAGCGGACTACAGGGAGATACGCAGTATTTT
v_call: TRBV10-2; clone_size: NA; d_call: NA; j_call: TRBJ1-6; cdr3_aa: CASSARKTALNSPLHF; cdr3_nt: TGCGCCAGCAGTGCAAGAAAGACAGCGCTAAATTCACCCCTCCACTTT
v_call: TRBV4-1; clone_size: few; d_call: NA; j_call: TRBJ2-5; cdr3_aa: CASSQVWTQGQETQYF; cdr3_nt: TGCGCCAGCAGCCAAGTTTGGACCCAGGGTCAAGAGACCCAGTACTTC